Below, 20 T cell receptor beta chains from the same sample are listed, as sequenced in a study of blood T cell repertoires in COVID-19. Sequencing used immunoSEQ multiplex PCR; TCRdb keeps in-frame clones, though not all of them. The data contain almost 55,000 clones, around 84% of them singletons. Sequenced sample: peripheral blood. These receptors were taken from a man aged 45-65 years with acute or convalescent COVID-19.

This chain uses TRBV5-6 with TRBJ1-1, with 8 nucleotides matching TRBD1. The germline CDR1 and CDR2 sequences are SGHDT and YYEEEE. The CDR3 covers 13 residues. V trimming: 0 bases; J trimming: 12 bases; junction bases outside the gene matches: 7. CDR3 residues: CASSLALQGGSFF. The CDR3 DNA follows: TGTGCCAGCAGCTTGGCCTTACAGGGGGGATCTTTCTTT.

The rearrangement uses TRBV2 and TRBJ2-7; D might be TRBD2 (5 bases). Germline CDR1 reads SNHLY; CDR2 reads FYNNEI. Trimming removed 6 bases at V and 2 bases at J, with 17 bases between. The CDR3 runs 15 residues. The CDR3 reads CASSGMETTTYEQYF. CDR3 DNA sequence: TGTGCCAGCAGCGGGATGGAGACTACGACCTACGAGCAGTACTTC. The whole variable domain, filled in from reference TRBV2 and TRBJ2-7, reads EPEVTQTPSHQVTQMGQEVILRCVPISNHLYFYWYRQILGQKVEFLVSFYNNEISEKSEIFDDQFSVERPDGSNFTLKIRSTKLEDSAMYFCASSGMETTTYEQYFGPGTRLTVT.

A few counts support this clone. One end of the junction does not line up with germline, which may come from a read error. This chain uses TRBV3-1 (or the pseudogene TRBV3-2) with TRBJ1-1, with D maybe TRBD1 (5 bases). This CDR3 comprises 14 residues. Germline CDR1 is LGHDT and CDR2 is YNNKEL (reference sequence). CDR3 bases: TGTGCCAGCAGCCAATCTGGGGGGAACGCTGAAGCTTTCTTT. Protein: CASSQSGGNAEAFF.

Here the CDR3 DNA reads TGCGCCAGCAGCCAAGTCGGTTCACCCCTCCACTTT. Translated, it gives CASSQVGSPLHF. The rearrangement joins TRBV4-1 to TRBJ1-6, with D hard to call. V lost 1 base and J 9 bases, leaving 4 bases between the germline ends. The CDR3 consists of 12 residues. In germline, CDR1 is MGHRA, CDR2 YSYEKL.

This chain connects TRBV10-3 to TRBJ2-3; 7 bases match TRBD2. The V and J ends lost 0 bases and 3 bases, in that order; junction bases with no gene match: 12. Germline CDR1 and CDR2: ENHRY and SYGVKD. The CDR3 has 18 amino acids. CDR3 in DNA: TGTGCCATCAGTGAGTCGTTAGCGGGCCCATTCGGGACAGATACGCAGTATTTT. Its protein is CAISESLAGPFGTDTQYF.

The chain is built from TRBV14 and TRBJ1-1; D gene ambiguous. Trimming pared 7 bases from V and 3 bases from J, leaving 9 bases between. Germline assignment: CDR1 SGHDN and CDR2 FVKESK. CDR3 length: 12 amino acids. In nucleotides, the CDR3 is TGTGCCAGCAAGGACTGGCACACTGAAGCTTTCTTT. It specifies CASKDWHTEAFF.

This clone appeared a few times. This chain uses TRBV6-5 with TRBJ1-1, with a possible D match to TRBD1 (6 bases). Germline assignment: CDR1 MNHEY and CDR2 SVGAGI. Trimming shortened V by 6 bases and J by 7 bases, and 18 bases separated the two germline ends. The CDR3 extends over 14 amino acids. CDR3: CASRDGGAGDEAFF. For the CDR3, the DNA is TGTGCCAGCAGAGACGGGGGGGCAGGGGATGAAGCTTTCTTT.

This chain uses TRBV4-2 with TRBJ2-2; maybe TRBD2 (6 bases). V lost 0 bases to trimming and J lost 4 bases, with 12 bases between them. The CDR3 is 16 amino acids. Germline-derived CDR1 and CDR2 are LGHNA and YNFKEQ. Written as DNA, the CDR3 is TGTGCCAGCAGCCAAGATCCTACGCGGGGCACCGGGGAGCTGTTTTTT. Encoded protein: CASSQDPTRGTGELFF.

The chain carries TRBV25-1 and TRBJ1-6; 9 bases match TRBD1. The CDR3 spans 15 residues. Germline V gene sequence: CDR1 MGHDK, CDR2 SYGVNS. With V trimmed by 5 bases and J by 9 bases, 8 bases remained unmatched. The CDR3 nucleotides read TGTGCCAGCAGTCCCGGGACAGGGATGGGTTCACCCCTCCACTTT. Its translation: CASSPGTGMGSPLHF.

This chain joins TRBV29-1 and TRBJ2-3; 8 nucleotides align to TRBD1. This CDR3 spans 13 amino acids. J lost 5 bases, V lost 7 bases, and 8 bases had no gene match. Germline CDR1 and CDR2: SQVTM and ANQGSEA. In DNA, the CDR3 is TGCAGCGCCGACAGGGGCTCGAAAGATACGCAGTATTTT. Translation gives CSADRGSKDTQYF.

This chain uses TRBV7-9 with TRBJ1-2; TRBD1 is a possible D gene (5 bases). With 1 base removed from V and 1 base from J, the gap between germline ends came to 22 bases. CDR1 and CDR2 from the germline V gene are SEHNR and FQNEAQ (reference sequence). The CDR3 is 19 amino acids. The CDR3 protein is CASSLVVGQGPDGNYGYTF. The CDR3 bases are TGTGCCAGCAGCTTAGTAGTCGGGCAGGGCCCAGACGGTAACTATGGCTACACCTTC.

This sequence joins TRBV2 and TRBJ1-3; 7 nucleotides match TRBD1. Germline loops: CDR1 SNHLY, CDR2 FYNNEI. This CDR3 has 11 amino acids. The CDR3 DNA sequence: TGTGGGGACAGCTCTGGAAACACCATATATTTT. It yields the protein CGDSSGNTIYF.

The chain carries TRBV21-1 and TRBJ2-7; the DNA was not used to check the table's D call, TRBD2. TRBV21-1 is assigned pseudogene status. CDR3 size: 13 residues. CDR3 region: CASSKGELHEQYF. The CDR3 DNA sequence: TGTGCCAGCAGCAAAGGGGAGCTGCACGAGCAGTACTTC.

V and J are TRBV5-3 and TRBJ2-2; possible D gene TRBD2, 6 bases. TRBV5-3 belongs to the ORF category, with a function that is uncertain. This CDR3 is 14 amino acids long. Trimming pared 1 base from V and 6 bases from J, leaving 10 bases between. In nucleotides, the CDR3 is TGTGCCAGAAGCTTGACGGGAGTGGCCGGGGAGCTGTTTTTT. Encoded protein: CARSLTGVAGELFF.

This chain connects TRBV19 to TRBJ1-1; no clear D. Trimming cost V 5 bases and J 0 bases, with 7 bases left between them. This CDR3 has 13 amino acids. Germline V gene sequence: CDR1 LNHDA, CDR2 SQIVND (reference sequence). CDR3 loop: CASSGQLNTEAFF. CDR3 coding DNA: TGTGCCAGTAGTGGGCAGTTGAACACTGAAGCTTTCTTT.

The genes are TRBV7-8 and TRBJ2-2; 7 nucleotides agree with TRBD2. V shed 1 base, J shed 2 bases, and the junction held 4 bases outside the gene matches. The V gene's germline CDR1 is SGHVS and CDR2 FQNEAQ. The CDR3 runs to 16 residues. DNA for the CDR3: TGTGCCAGCAGCTTAGTCGGCGGGGGAAACACCGGGGAGCTGTTTTTT. Translation: CASSLVGGGNTGELFF.

The rearrangement links TRBV5-1 to TRBJ2-1; maybe TRBD2 (6 bases). Germline V CDR1 and CDR2: SGHRS, YFSETQ. This CDR3 is 12 amino acids long. V was trimmed by 4 bases and J by 9 bases, leaving 11 bases between them. The CDR3 DNA reads TGCGCCAGCAGCATTACTAGCTCTGAGCAGTTCTTC. Protein: CASSITSSEQFF.

A remark on this clone: Other DNA sequences in this sample translate to the same CDR3. The CDR3 loop reads CASSPRTGNTGELFF. CDR3 nucleotides: TGTGCCAGTAGTCCCCGGACAGGGAACACCGGGGAGCTGTTTTTT. The chain couples TRBV19 to TRBJ2-2, with 7 bases fitting TRBD1. V gave up 5 bases and J gave up 1 base; unmatched junction bases: 4. The CDR3 runs to 15 residues. Germline V lookup: CDR1 LNHDA, CDR2 SQIVND (reference sequence).

This rearrangement joins TRBV3-1 (or the pseudogene TRBV3-2) to TRBJ2-5, with 8 bases fitting TRBD1. CDR1 LGHDT and CDR2 YNNKEL come from the germline V gene (reference sequence). After removal of 4 bases from V and 1 base from J, the junction contained 14 bases not matched to a gene. The CDR3 runs to 18 residues. Here the CDR3 reads CASSPRYPTGATQETQYF. The CDR3 DNA sequence: TGTGCCAGCAGCCCGAGATATCCGACAGGGGCTACCCAAGAGACCCAGTACTTC.

The chain couples TRBV6-6 to TRBJ1-5; D remains ambiguous. Germline V gives CDR1 MNHNY, CDR2 SVGAGI (reference sequence). This CDR3 has 15 amino acids. V lost 5 bases and J 1 base, leaving 12 bases between the germline ends. In nucleotides, the CDR3 is TGTGCCAGCAGTGCGACGTCGGGGAGCAATCAGCCCCAGCATTTT. Its protein is CASSATSGSNQPQHF.